The entry that follows covers one T cell receptor (beta chain) sequence. The sample holds no much larger clone one base away, and base qualities are not on file. TCR-alpha and TCR-beta chains were sequenced unpaired, so chain pairing information was not available. TCR libraries were generated with the immunoSEQ multiplex PCR assay, using TCR-beta and/or TCR-alpha/delta assays for each sample. The Illumina high-throughput platform was used to sequence the amplified TCR libraries. On the authors' methods: Clustering and dimensionality reduction were performed using pairwise TCRdist distances among GMM-specific receptors from ex vivo sorted or in vitro expanded T cells. Sequence motifs, defined by gene usage and CDR3 content, were tested for enrichment in tetramer-positive compared with tetramer-negative populations. Not all clones reach the TCRdb copy of this immuneACCESS table, which keeps in-frame sequences only. Checked studies attribute under half of the gap to unresolved V genes and leave the rest unexplained. V, J and clone size derive from that table, while D and trimming were established from the DNA sequence. Present in this sample are approximately 59,000 clones, roughly 86% of which were seen just once. The ten largest clonotypes hold 20% to 25% of the sample.

The sample comes from a study of T cells in tuberculosis (dated by TCRdb to the late 2010s). Some background on the complete study: In the study, CD1B tetramers and high-throughput TCR immunosequencing were combined to characterize T cells specific for the mycobacterial lipid antigen glucose monomycolate (GMM). Study-wide findings and limitations: T cells that bind the CD1B-GMM tetramer with low affinity may not have been captured by the stringent sort gate.

PBMC were thawed, rested overnight, stained with a GMM-loaded CD1B tetramer, a Live/Dead dye and anti-CD3, and then sorted on a FACS Aria II. CD1B tetramers were loaded with C32 glucose monomycolate purified from Rhodococcus equi. Before cryopreservation, the PBMC used for tetramer sorting had been depleted of CD14-expressing monocytes as part of a separate study. From each donor, approximately 100,000 tetramer-negative cells were also sorted and analyzed side by side with the tetramer-positive cells. Antigen-specific T cells were sorted from a handful of healthy South African adults using GMM-loaded CD1B tetramers. What was sequenced was CD1b-GMM tetramer-negative cells sorted from PBMCs. In the paper's terms, the cell subset or site label means: T cells not binding CD1B-GMM tetramer, sorted from same donor. This clonotype was obtained from an adult woman with latent tuberculosis.

The CDR3 here reads CASSIGAVLEQPQHF. The sequenced DNA: TGTGCCAGTAGTATTGGGGCGGTCCTAGAGCAGCCCCAGCATTTT. The chain couples TRBV19 to TRBJ1-5, with a tentative D gene TRBD1 over 5 matching bases. According to the germline V gene (reference sequence), CDR1 reads LNHDA and CDR2 reads SQIVND. Relative to germline, V is 3 bases shorter and J is 7 bases shorter, with 16 bases between their ends. Including cysteine and phenylalanine, the CDR3 has 15 amino acids. Only CDR3 DNA is held: 45 bases, read in frame from base 1.